A selection of T cell receptor beta chains follows, all from one sample in a study of CD8 T cells in ankylosing spondylitis. TCRdb reanalysed the 5' RACE reads using MiXCR and keeps one entry per CDR3 protein. The sample has some 200,000 distinct CDR3 sequences; over 10% are singletons. The sequencing sample was made of blood, either unsorted or a sorted T cell fraction (not recorded which). All receptors derive from a male donor with ankylosing spondylitis or in good health (not recorded which). Each CDR3 is given with its conserved first and last residue. A D gene is named only where the DNA matches it firmly. The size entry is marked missing in some rows and otherwise reads once, few, many or a size class.

D gene	J gene	V gene	clone size	CDR3 protein	CDR3 DNA
.	TRBJ2-3	TRBV11-2	few	CASSKTPQGSGPTDTQYF	TGTGCCAGCAGCAAAACCCCCCAAGGTAGTGGCCCCACAGATACGCAGTATTTT
.	TRBJ1-1	TRBV9	few	CASSELPNTEAFF	TGTGCCAGCAGCGAACTCCCGAACACTGAAGCTTTCTTT
.	TRBJ2-1	TRBV5-1	many	CASSLEGSVGEEQFF	TGCGCCAGCAGCTTGGAAGGGTCTGTAGGGGAGGAGCAGTTCTTC
TRBD2	TRBJ2-5	TRBV4-1	many	CASSQGGRGSETQYF	TGCGCCAGCAGCCAAGGGGGGAGGGGTAGCGAGACCCAGTACTTC
.	TRBJ2-7	TRBV21-1	many	CASSGKVAYEQYF	TGTGCCAGCAGCGGAAAGGTGGCCTACGAGCAGTACTTC
.	TRBJ2-4	TRBV20-1	.	CSASGRDSRDIQYF	TGCAGTGCTAGCGGGCGGGACTCTCGGGACATTCAGTACTTC
.	TRBJ2-1	TRBV11-1	once	CASSFRTSPFYNEQFF	TGTGCCAGCAGCTTTAGGACTTCCCCCTTTTACAATGAGCAGTTCTTC
.	TRBJ1-5	TRBV7-2	.	CASSLVGAQPQHF	TGTGCCAGCAGCTTAGTAGGGGCTCAGCCCCAGCATTTT
.	TRBJ1-1	TRBV5-1	.	CASSLGWTQGGEAFF	TGCGCCAGCAGCTTGGGATGGACCCAAGGCGGTGAAGCTTTCTTT
TRBD2	TRBJ2-1	TRBV20-1	few	CSARDPAGLAGGLPYNEQFF	TGCAGTGCTAGAGATCCCGCCGGTCTAGCGGGAGGGCTACCCTACAATGAGCAGTTCTTC
.	TRBJ2-7	TRBV6-5	.	CASSYSAGTTTSYEQYF	TGTGCCAGCAGTTACTCCGCGGGGACAACAACCTCCTACGAGCAGTACTTC
.	TRBJ2-1	TRBV9	.	CASSISYNEQFF	TGTGCCAGCAGCATTTCCTACAATGAGCAGTTCTTC
.	TRBJ2-5	TRBV11-2	.	CASSSRVRETQYF	TGTGCCAGCAGCTCCAGGGTGCGGGAGACCCAGTACTTC
TRBD2	TRBJ2-3	TRBV4-1	few	CASSPLGRAGTDTQYF	TGCGCCAGCAGCCCCCTAGGGAGGGCCGGGACAGATACGCAGTATTTT
.	TRBJ1-1	TRBV4-1	few	CASRGFGDTEAFF	TGCGCCAGCAGAGGGTTCGGGGACACTGAAGCTTTCTTT
.	TRBJ2-7	TRBV11-2	.	CASSPGGLEPSYEQYF	TGTGCCAGCAGCCCAGGAGGGCTCGAACCTTCCTACGAGCAGTACTTC
.	TRBJ2-5	TRBV3-1	few	CASSQGSETQYF	TGTGCCAGCAGCCAGGGGTCGGAGACCCAGTACTTC
.	TRBJ1-6	TRBV11-2	.	CASSLPPGESDYNSPLHF	TGTGCCAGCAGCCTACCCCCCGGGGAGAGCGACTATAATTCACCCCTCCACTTT
TRBD2	TRBJ2-5	TRBV9	few	CASSPNSDPSGRSGETQYF	TGTGCCAGCAGCCCAAATTCCGACCCCAGCGGGAGGTCGGGAGAGACCCAGTACTTC
TRBD2	TRBJ2-1	TRBV12-3/TRBV12-4	few	CASSSGTSGPIPFF	TGTGCCAGCAGCAGTGGGACTAGCGGGCCCATTCCGTTCTTC
TRBD1	TRBJ2-2	TRBV7-7	few	CASSLTGADGELFF	TGTGCCAGCAGCTTAACAGGGGCGGACGGGGAGCTGTTTTTT
.	TRBJ2-1	TRBV11-1	.	CASSPTFGTGGPGNEQFF	TGTGCCAGCAGCCCGACCTTCGGCACCGGGGGGCCTGGGAATGAGCAGTTCTTC
.	TRBJ2-2	TRBV4-2	few	CVSSQEYRTGELFF	TGTGTCAGCAGCCAAGAGTATCGGACCGGGGAGCTGTTTTTT
.	TRBJ1-6	TRBV12-3/TRBV12-4	many	CASSLNSPLHF	TGTGCCAGCAGTTTGAATTCACCCCTCCACTTT
TRBD1	TRBJ2-2	TRBV7-8	many	CASSLQGTGANTGELFF	TGTGCCAGCAGCTTACAGGGGACAGGGGCGAACACCGGGGAGCTGTTTTTT
TRBD1	TRBJ2-1	TRBV20-1	many	CSAKGQSSYNEQFF	TGCAGTGCTAAGGGACAGAGCTCCTACAATGAGCAGTTCTTC
.	TRBJ2-7	TRBV3-1	.	CASSPGISEQYF	TGTGCCAGCAGCCCAGGGATTTCCGAGCAGTACTTC
TRBD1	TRBJ2-2	TRBV3-1	few	CASSQVGQGVRDTGELFF	TGTGCCAGCAGCCAAGTAGGACAGGGGGTTCGGGACACCGGGGAGCTGTTTTTT
TRBD1	TRBJ2-3	TRBV20-1	.	CSARDRQGATDTQYF	TGCAGTGCTAGAGACAGACAGGGGGCTACAGATACGCAGTATTTT
.	TRBJ1-1	TRBV11-2	.	CASSFPPHIPEGNTEASF	TGTGCCAGCAGCTTTCCCCCCCATATCCCCGAGGGGAACACTGAAGCTTCCTTT
.	TRBJ2-2	TRBV6-1	many	CASSPGLTSGELFF	TGTGCCAGCAGTCCTGGACTGACGTCTGGGGAGCTGTTTTTT
.	TRBJ1-5	TRBV12-5	.	CASGSPGGGRQPQHF	TGTGCTAGTGGCTCCCCGGGGGGGGGCCGTCAGCCCCAGCATTTT
.	TRBJ2-5	TRBV6-2/TRBV6-3	.	CASSYVSVQETQYF	TGTGCCAGCAGTTACGTTTCTGTCCAAGAGACCCAGTACTTC